The sample holds many counts of the clone carrying this TCR beta chain. This sample is drawn from a study of T cells after yellow fever vaccination. Germline loops: CDR1 SGHDN, CDR2 FVKESK. The CDR3 spans 13 residues. V was clipped by 8 bases and J by 5 bases, with 10 bases between them. TCRdb independently ran MiXCR on the 5' RACE reads; one entry per CDR3 protein. The sample has around 320,000 distinct CDR3 sequences, around 11% seen once. The TCR sequence derives from a man between 18 and 29 years old who received the YFV17D yellow fever vaccine. V and J are TRBV14 and TRBJ1-6; a weak D match, TRBD1 (5 bases). The sequences come from CD4+ T cells sorted from PBMCs, collected 45 days after the yellow fever booster vaccination. The CDR3 coding sequence is TGTGCCAGCTCGCAGGGTAATAATTCACCCCTCCACTTT. Protein sequence: CASSQGNNSPLHF.